The clone carrying this T cell receptor (beta chain) was counted a single time. The data belong to a study of blood T cell repertoires in COVID-19. Overall study: Samples representing acute and convalescent COVID-19 were sourced from the United States, Italy and Spain. PBMCs, B-cell-depleted T cells, or T cells were the source of the cDNA or gDNA that made up the material.

Germline values: CDR1 SGHAT, CDR2 FQNNGV. V lost 3 bases and J lost 5; bases outside the gene matches: 5. The CDR3 runs to 14 residues. Under the authors' procedure: Nucleated cell counts were estimated from reference gene primer amplification. Sequencing used immunoSEQ multiplex PCR; TCRdb keeps in-frame clones, though not all of them. V, J and clone size are those of that table, while D and trimming were read from the DNA. The table has 92,000 or so clones, 55% to 75% seen once. This TCR came from a woman of 80 years or more with acute or convalescent COVID-19. The rearrangement joins TRBV11-2 to TRBJ1-1; 8 bases align to TRBD1. Sequenced input: peripheral blood. CDR3 loop: CASSFTTGGTEAFF. As DNA, the CDR3 is TGTGCCAGCAGCTTCACCACAGGGGGGACTGAAGCTTTCTTT.